The sequence of this TCR beta chain was determined in a study of graft-versus-host responses after intestinal transplantation. Study-level information: The recipients all started with anti-thymocyte globulin induction and then took tacrolimus and steroids for 3 to 4 years. Study results and limitations: Patients with graft-donor T cell macrochimerism had high graft-versus-host to host-versus-graft clonal ratios in allografts.

Regarding this clone: The antigen remains undetermined.

Measured with immunoSEQ multiplex PCR; TCRdb has only the in-frame clones, and not every one. The data hold some 110,000 clones, with over 75% observed a single time. Germline CDR1 reads SGHTA; CDR2 reads FQGNSA. The CDR3 totals 14 residues. The V and J ends lost 3 bases and 2 bases respectively, with 9 bases between them. The TCR sequence derives from a human donor who received an intestinal transplant. The gene calls are TRBV7-2 and TRBJ2-3; D perhaps matches TRBD1 (6 bases). The sequencing used unstimulated CD4+ T cells sorted from spleen or lymph node cells, collected before intestinal transplant. CDR3 residues: CASSFDRNTDTQYF. The CDR3 DNA reads TGTGCCAGCAGCTTCGACAGGAACACAGATACGCAGTATTTT.